This TCR beta chain was recorded in a study of T cells in Graves' hyperthyroidism and ophthalmopathy. Trimming took 6 bases from V and 0 from J; bases not matched to a gene: 17. The CDR3 length is 19 residues. The source material, RNA transcripts, was used to amplify TCR beta CDR3 regions. First-round RT-PCR of the TCR CDR3 relied on the HTBI primer set. TCRdb processed the multiplex PCR reads anew with MiXCR; each CDR3 protein has one entry. The sample carries around 440,000 distinct CDR3 sequences, roughly 14% recorded once. This chain connects TRBV12-3 or TRBV12-4 to TRBJ1-5; TRBD1 matches at 7 bases. The material sequenced was blood. The receptor was derived from a woman between 18 and 30 years old with Graves' hyperthyroidism. Here the CDR3 reads CASSPITGTAAYSNQPQHF. For the CDR3, the DNA is TGTGCCAGCAGCCCAATAACCGGGACAGCGGCTTATAGCAATCAGCCCCAGCATTTT.